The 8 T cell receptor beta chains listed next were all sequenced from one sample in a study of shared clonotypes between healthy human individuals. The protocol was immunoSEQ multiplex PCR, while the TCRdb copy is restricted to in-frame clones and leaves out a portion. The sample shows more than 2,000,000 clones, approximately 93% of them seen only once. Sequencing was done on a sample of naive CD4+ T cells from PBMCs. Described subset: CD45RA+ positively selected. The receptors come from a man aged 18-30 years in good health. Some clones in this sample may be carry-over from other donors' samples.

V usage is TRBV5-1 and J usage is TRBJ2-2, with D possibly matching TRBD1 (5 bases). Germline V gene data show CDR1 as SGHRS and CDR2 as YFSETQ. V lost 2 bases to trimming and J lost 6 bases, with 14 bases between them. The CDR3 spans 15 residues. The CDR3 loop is CASSFLAGKSGELFF. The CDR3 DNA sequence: TGCGCCAGCAGCTTTTTGGCAGGGAAATCCGGGGAGCTGTTTTTT.

The CDR3 DNA sequence: TGCGCCAGCAGCCCTATGGGCCTCGGCACTGAAGCTTTCTTT. Its translation is CASSPMGLGTEAFF. The chain combines TRBV5-1 with TRBJ1-1, with no clear D. CDR3 size: 14 residues. Per the germline V gene, CDR1 is SGHRS and CDR2 is YFSETQ. Trimming removed 4 bases at V and 4 bases at J, with 14 bases between.

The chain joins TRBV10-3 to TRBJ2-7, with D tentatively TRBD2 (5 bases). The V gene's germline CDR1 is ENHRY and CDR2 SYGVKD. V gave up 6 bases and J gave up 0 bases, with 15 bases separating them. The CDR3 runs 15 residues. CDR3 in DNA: TGTGCCATCAGCGACTACTCCCATAGCTCCTACGAGCAGTACTTC. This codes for CAISDYSHSSYEQYF.

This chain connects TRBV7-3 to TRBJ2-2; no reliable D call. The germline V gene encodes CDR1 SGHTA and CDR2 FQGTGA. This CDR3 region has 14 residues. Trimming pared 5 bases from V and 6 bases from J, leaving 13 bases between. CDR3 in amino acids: CASSPLNQAGELFF. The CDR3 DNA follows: TGTGCCAGCAGCCCACTTAACCAGGCCGGGGAGCTGTTTTTT.

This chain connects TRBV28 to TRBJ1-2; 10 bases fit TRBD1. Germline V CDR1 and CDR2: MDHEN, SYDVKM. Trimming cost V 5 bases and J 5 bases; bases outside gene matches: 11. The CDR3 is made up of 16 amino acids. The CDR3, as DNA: TGTGCCAGCAGTCCAAGGCCGGGACAGGGGTGGTATGGCTACACCTTC. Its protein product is CASSPRPGQGWYGYTF.

The CDR3 coding sequence is TGTGCCAGCAGTTTTGTATCTAGCACAGATACGCAGTATTTT. Its protein product is CASSFVSSTDTQYF. The chain has TRBV28 and TRBJ2-3, with D uncertain. The germline V gene encodes CDR1 MDHEN and CDR2 SYDVKM. V shed 3 bases and J shed 0 bases, with 7 bases lying between them. The CDR3 extends over 14 amino acids.

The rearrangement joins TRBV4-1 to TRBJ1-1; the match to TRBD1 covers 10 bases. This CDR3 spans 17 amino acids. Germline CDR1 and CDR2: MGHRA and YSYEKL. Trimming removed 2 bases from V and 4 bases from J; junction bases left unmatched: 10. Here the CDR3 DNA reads TGCGCCAGCAGCCAAAAATTCTCCGGGACAGGGGCCACTGAAGCTTTCTTT. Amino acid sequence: CASSQKFSGTGATEAFF.

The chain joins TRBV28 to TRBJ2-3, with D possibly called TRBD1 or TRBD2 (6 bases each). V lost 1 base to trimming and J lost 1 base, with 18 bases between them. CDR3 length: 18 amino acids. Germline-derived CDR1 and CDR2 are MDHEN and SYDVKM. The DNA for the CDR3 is TGTGCCAGCAGTTTATACCTCACCGGGGGCGCCGGCACAGATACGCAGTATTTT. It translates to CASSLYLTGGAGTDTQYF.